The sequence of this TCR beta chain was determined in a study of blood T cell repertoires in COVID-19. On the study more broadly: Samples of COVID-19 (acute and convalescent) were obtained from the United States, Italy and Spain. T cells, B-cell-depleted T cells, or PBMCs provided the cDNA or gDNA that served as material.

In the authors' methods: Estimated nucleated cell counts came from reference gene primer amplification. Only in-frame clones appear in the TCRdb table, and some are missing; sequencing was by immunoSEQ multiplex PCR. V and J calls and clone size are those listed in that table; D and trimming were worked out from the DNA. The profile shows more than 15,000 clones, around nine tenths of them singletons. The CDR3 sequence is 13 residues long. V lost 3 bases to trimming and J lost 8 bases, with 11 bases between them. CDR1 and CDR2 (germline): SGHVS, FQNEAQ. The source of this sequence is a human donor in a cohort sampled during active COVID-19. The sequenced material came from peripheral blood. The gene calls are TRBV7-8 and TRBJ2-1; TRBD2 is a possible D gene (5 bases). The CDR3 loop reads CASSLLRRDEQFF. CDR3 nucleotides: TGTGCCAGCAGCTTGTTACGGCGGGATGAGCAGTTCTTC.